The entry that follows covers one T cell receptor (beta chain) sequence. Its antigen is not known. Profiled with immunoSEQ multiplex PCR; TCRdb holds only in-frame clones, not every one. The data hold around 94,000 clones, with around nine tenths observed a single time. The sample belongs to a study of T cell responses to AZD1222 COVID-19 vaccine. Study-wide results and limits: Just five to seven AZD1222 recipients tested seropositive at baseline.

The CDR3 totals 13 residues. The V end was cut by 4 bases, the J end by 7 bases, with 10 bases between. This TCR came from an adult in good health. The source material was peripheral blood, sampled on day 0 of AZD1222 vaccination. The chain recombines TRBV23-1 with TRBJ2-2; D gene unclear. TRBV23-1 is given ORF status, its function remaining uncertain. CDR3 loop: CASSLGLRGELFF. In DNA, the CDR3 is TGCGCCAGCAGTCTAGGGCTACGCGGGGAGCTGTTTTTT.